This T cell receptor (beta chain) appears in the sequencing data of a study of identical twins. The J segment lost 7 bases and the V segment lost 10 bases, leaving 9 bases of the junction unmatched. CDR3 length: 13 amino acids. Germline V lookup: CDR1 SGHTA, CDR2 FQGTGA. Using its own MiXCR run on the 5' RACE reads, TCRdb lists one record per CDR3 protein. The top ten clones hold approximately 0.95% of a sample with 520,000 or so distinct CDR3 sequences, roughly a fifth of them seen once. These same records also appear under a second study, on T cells expressing NK-cell markers.

Input material: CD4+ T cells sorted from blood. The chain combines TRBV7-3 with TRBJ2-1; 8 positions agree with TRBD1. The clonotype originates from a young woman in good health. CDR3 DNA: TGTGCCACAGCGTCGGACAGGGAAAATGAGCAGTTCTTC. This sequence encodes CATASDRENEQFF.